This T cell receptor beta chain was profiled in a study of regulatory T cells. Study-level findings and limits: Patient CD8+ T cells trended nonsignificantly toward lower Shannon entropy than control CD8+ cells.

This clone was detected a few times. Its antigen is as yet unknown. The V gene end was trimmed by 5 bases and the J gene end by 5 bases; junction bases not matched to a gene: 20. Germline V CDR1 and CDR2: SGHTA, FQGNSA. The CDR3 loop spans 19 amino acids. Primers: 52 TRBV forward and 13 TRBJ reverse. Only in-frame clones appear in the TCRdb table, and some are missing; sequencing was by immunoSEQ multiplex PCR. The sample records about 18,000 clones, roughly 90% being singletons. The sequencing input was CD8+ T cells sorted from blood. This clonotype was obtained from a person under 35 with CD3G deficiency. The V and J genes are TRBV7-2 and TRBJ2-3; 9 bases are a match to TRBD1. The CDR3 sequence is CASSASWDRELWKEDTQYF. The CDR3, as DNA: TGTGCCAGCAGCGCCTCGTGGGACAGGGAATTGTGGAAAGAAGATACGCAGTATTTT.